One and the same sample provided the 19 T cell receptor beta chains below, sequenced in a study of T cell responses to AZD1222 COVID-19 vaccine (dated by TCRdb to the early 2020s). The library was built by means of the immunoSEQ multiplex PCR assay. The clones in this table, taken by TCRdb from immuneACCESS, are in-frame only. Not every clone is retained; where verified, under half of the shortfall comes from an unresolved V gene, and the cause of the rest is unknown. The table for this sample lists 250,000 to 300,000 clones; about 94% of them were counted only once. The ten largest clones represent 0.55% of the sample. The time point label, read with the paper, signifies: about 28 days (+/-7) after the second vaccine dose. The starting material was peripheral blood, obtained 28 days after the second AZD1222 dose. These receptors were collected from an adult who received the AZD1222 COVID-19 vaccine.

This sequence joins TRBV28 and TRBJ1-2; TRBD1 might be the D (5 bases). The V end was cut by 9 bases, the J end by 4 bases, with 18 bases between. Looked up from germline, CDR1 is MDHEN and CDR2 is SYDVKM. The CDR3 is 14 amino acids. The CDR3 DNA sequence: TGTGCCAGTCGAGCAAGGGGTACGGTCTATGGCTACACCTTC. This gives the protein CASRARGTVYGYTF.

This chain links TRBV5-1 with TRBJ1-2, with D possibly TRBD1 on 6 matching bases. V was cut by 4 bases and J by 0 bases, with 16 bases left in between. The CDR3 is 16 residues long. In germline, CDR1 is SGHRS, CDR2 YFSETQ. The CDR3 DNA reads TGCGCCAGCAGCATGGCGACAGGCGCGGCTAACTATGGCTACACCTTC. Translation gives CASSMATGAANYGYTF. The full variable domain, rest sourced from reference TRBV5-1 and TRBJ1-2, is KAGVTQTPRYLIKTRGQQVTLSCSPISGHRSVSWYQQTPGQGLQFLFEYFSETQRNKGNFPGRFSGRQFSNSRSEMNVSTLELGDSALYLCASSMATGAANYGYTFGSGTRLTVV.

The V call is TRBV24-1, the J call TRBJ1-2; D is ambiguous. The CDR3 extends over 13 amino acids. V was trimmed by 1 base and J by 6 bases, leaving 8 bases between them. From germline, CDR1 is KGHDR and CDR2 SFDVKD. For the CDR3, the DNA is TGTGCCACCAGTGATTTCGCCGAGAATGGCTACACCTTC. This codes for CATSDFAENGYTF.

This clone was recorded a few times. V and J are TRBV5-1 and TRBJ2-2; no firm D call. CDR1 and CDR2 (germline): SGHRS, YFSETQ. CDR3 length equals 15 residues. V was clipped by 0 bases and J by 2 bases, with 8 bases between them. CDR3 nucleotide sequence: TGCGCCAGCAGCTTGGGCGACTCTAACACCGGGGAGCTGTTTTTT. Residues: CASSLGDSNTGELFF.

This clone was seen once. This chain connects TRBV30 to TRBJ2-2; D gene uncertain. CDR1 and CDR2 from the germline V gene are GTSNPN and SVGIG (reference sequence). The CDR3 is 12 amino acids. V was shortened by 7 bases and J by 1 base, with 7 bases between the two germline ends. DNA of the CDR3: TGTGCCTCGGACGGGAACACCGGGGAGCTGTTTTTT. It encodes CASDGNTGELFF.

In DNA, the CDR3 is TGTGCCAGCAGCTTTGGGGCGGGAGGGGTTGAGCAGTTCTTC. This sequence encodes CASSFGAGGVEQFF. The rearrangement uses TRBV7-2 and TRBJ2-1, with 9 bases matching TRBD2. Germline trimming cut 3 bases from V and 9 bases from J; bases unmatched to any gene: 6. The CDR3 length is 14 residues. Germline CDR1 reads SGHTA; CDR2 reads FQGNSA.

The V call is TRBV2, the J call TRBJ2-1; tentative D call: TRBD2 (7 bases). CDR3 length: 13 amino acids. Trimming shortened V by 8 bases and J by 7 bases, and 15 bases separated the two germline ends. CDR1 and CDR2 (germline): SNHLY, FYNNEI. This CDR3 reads CASSGGGGNEQFF. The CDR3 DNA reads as TGTGCCAGCTCTGGGGGAGGGGGGAATGAGCAGTTCTTC.

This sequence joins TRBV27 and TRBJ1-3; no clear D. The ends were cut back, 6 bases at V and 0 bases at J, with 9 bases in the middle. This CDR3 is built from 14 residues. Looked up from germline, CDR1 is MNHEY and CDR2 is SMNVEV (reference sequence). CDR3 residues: CASSLGYSGNTIYF. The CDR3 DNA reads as TGTGCCAGCAGCCTAGGGTACTCTGGAAACACCATATATTTT.

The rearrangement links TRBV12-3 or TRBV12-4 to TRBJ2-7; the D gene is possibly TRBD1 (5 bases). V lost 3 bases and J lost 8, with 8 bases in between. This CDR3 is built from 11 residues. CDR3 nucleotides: TGTGCCAGCAGTTTTAGGACAAAGCAGTACTTC. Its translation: CASSFRTKQYF.

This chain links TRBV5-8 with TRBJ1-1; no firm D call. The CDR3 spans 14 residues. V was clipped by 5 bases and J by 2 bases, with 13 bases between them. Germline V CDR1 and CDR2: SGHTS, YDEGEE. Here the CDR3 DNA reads TGTGCCAGCAGATCCCGGGCCGCTAACACTGAAGCTTTCTTT. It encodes CASRSRAANTEAFF.

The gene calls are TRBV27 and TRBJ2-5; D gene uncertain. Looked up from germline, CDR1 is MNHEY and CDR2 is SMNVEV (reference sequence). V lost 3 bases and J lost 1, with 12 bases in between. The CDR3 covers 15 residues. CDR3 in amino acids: CASSFSPSGQETQYF. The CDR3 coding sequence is TGTGCCAGCAGTTTTAGTCCCTCGGGCCAAGAGACCCAGTACTTC.

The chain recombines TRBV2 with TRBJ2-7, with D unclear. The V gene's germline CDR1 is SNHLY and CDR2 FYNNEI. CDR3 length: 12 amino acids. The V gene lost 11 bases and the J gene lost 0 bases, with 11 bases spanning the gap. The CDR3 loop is CAQETVSYEQYF. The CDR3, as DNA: TGTGCCCAAGAGACGGTCTCCTACGAGCAGTACTTC.

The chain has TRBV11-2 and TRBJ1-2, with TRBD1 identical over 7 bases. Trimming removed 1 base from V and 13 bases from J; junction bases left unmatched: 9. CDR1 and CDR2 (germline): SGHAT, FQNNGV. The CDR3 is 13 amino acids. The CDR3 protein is CASSLGADRLGTF. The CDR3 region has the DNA TGTGCCAGCAGCTTAGGAGCGGACAGGCTTGGCACCTTC.

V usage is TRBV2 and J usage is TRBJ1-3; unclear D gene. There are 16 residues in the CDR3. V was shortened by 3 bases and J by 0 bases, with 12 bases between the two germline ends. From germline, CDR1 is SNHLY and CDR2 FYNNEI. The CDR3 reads CASSEHGRLSGNTIYF. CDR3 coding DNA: TGTGCCAGCAGTGAGCACGGACGGCTCTCTGGAAACACCATATATTTT. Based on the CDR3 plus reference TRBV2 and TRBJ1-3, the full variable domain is EPEVTQTPSHQVTQMGQEVILRCVPISNHLYFYWYRQILGQKVEFLVSFYNNEISEKSEIFDDQFSVERPDGSNFTLKIRSTKLEDSAMYFCASSEHGRLSGNTIYFGEGSWLTVV.

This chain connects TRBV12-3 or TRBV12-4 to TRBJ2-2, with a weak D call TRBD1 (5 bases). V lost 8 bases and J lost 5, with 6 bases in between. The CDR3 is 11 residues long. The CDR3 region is CASAGTGELFF. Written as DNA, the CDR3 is TGTGCCAGCGCAGGGACCGGGGAGCTGTTTTTT.

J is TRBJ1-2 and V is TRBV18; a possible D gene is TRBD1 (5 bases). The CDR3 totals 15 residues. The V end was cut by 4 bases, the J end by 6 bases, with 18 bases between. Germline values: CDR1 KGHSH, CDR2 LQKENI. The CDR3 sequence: CASSRNGGWGDGYTF. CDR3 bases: TGTGCCAGCTCACGCAATGGAGGATGGGGGGATGGCTACACCTTC.

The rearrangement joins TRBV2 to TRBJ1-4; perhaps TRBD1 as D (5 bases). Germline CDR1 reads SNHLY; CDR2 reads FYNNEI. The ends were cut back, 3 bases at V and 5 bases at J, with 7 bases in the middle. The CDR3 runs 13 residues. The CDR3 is CASSDRVNEKLFF. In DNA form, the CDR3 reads TGTGCCAGCAGTGACAGGGTGAATGAAAAACTGTTTTTT.

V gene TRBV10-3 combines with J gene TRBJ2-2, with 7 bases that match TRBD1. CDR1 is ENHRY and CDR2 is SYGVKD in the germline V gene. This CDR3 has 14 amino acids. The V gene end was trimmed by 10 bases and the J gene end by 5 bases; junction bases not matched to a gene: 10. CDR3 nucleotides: TGTGCCAGTGAGGGGGCCTCGGGAACCGGGGAGCTGTTTTTT. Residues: CASEGASGTGELFF.

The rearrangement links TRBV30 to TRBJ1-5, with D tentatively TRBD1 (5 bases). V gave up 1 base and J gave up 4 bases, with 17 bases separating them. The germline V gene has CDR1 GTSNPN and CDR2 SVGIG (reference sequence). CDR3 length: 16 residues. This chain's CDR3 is CAWSDPLRRANQPQHF. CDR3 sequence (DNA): TGTGCCTGGAGTGACCCCCTCCGCAGGGCGAATCAGCCCCAGCATTTT.